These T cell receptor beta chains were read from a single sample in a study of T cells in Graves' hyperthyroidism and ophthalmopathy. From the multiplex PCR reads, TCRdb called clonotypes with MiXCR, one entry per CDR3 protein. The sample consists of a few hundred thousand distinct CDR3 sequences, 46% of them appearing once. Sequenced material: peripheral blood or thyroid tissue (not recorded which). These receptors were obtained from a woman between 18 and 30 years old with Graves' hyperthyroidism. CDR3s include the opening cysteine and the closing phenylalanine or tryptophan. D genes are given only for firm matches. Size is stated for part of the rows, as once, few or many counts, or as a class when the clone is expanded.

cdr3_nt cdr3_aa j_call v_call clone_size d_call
TGTGCCAGCAAGTTGTTCGGTCAGGGGGCGGACACTGAAGCTTTCTTT CASKLFGQGADTEAFF TRBJ1-1 TRBV6-5 many TRBD1
TGTGCCAGCAGCTTGGACAGGGTGAACATTCAGTACTTC CASSLDRVNIQYF TRBJ2-4 TRBV7-2 - TRBD1
TGTGCCACCAGTTCGCCGGGACTAGCGAACAATGAGCAGTACTTC CATSSPGLANNEQYF TRBJ2-7 TRBV15 - TRBD2
TGTGCCTGGAGGACAGGGCTAGAGACCCAGTACTTC CAWRTGLETQYF TRBJ2-5 TRBV30 - TRBD1
TGTGCCAGCAGCTCTTTTAGCGGACAGGGACAAGCTTTCTTT CASSSFSGQGQAFF TRBJ1-1 TRBV11-2 - TRBD1
TGCAGTGCAACCCGAAGGGGGCTCGGGCGGGAGGGCCTTGGGCAGTACTTC CSATRRGLGREGLGQYF TRBJ2-7 TRBV20-1 - TRBD2
TGTGCCAGCAGCCCGGAAGGGGACTACACCTTC CASSPEGDYTF TRBJ1-2 TRBV11-2 - -
TGCAGTGCTAGTCCCTGGGAAAGCACAGATACGCAGTATTTT CSASPWESTDTQYF TRBJ2-3 TRBV20-1 - -
TGTGCCAGCAGTGTAGGTTCGAATGAGCAGTTCTTC CASSVGSNEQFF TRBJ2-1 TRBV2 few -
TGTGCCATCAGTGTAAAGGCGGGCAGGGGCTACACCTTC CAISVKAGRGYTF TRBJ1-2 TRBV10-3 - -
TGTGCCAGCAGCTCCGTCCGGGACAGGGCCCCCGAGCAGTACTTC CASSSVRDRAPEQYF TRBJ2-7 TRBV7-6 - TRBD1
TGCAGCGTTGAGCCTAGCGGGGGGCAGCCCCAGCATTTT CSVEPSGGQPQHF TRBJ1-5 TRBV29-1 - -
TGTGCCAGCAGCATAGGGGGAGGCGAGCAGTACTTC CASSIGGGEQYF TRBJ2-7 TRBV7-9 many -
TGTGCCACCAGCCCCGGGACAGAAAATTCACCCCTCCACTTT CATSPGTENSPLHF TRBJ1-6 TRBV15 - TRBD1
TGTGCCAGCACCCGTACCGGGACAGGGCCTAAATACGGCTACACCTTC CASTRTGTGPKYGYTF TRBJ1-2 TRBV7-9 - TRBD1
TGCAGCGTTAGGGCAGGGGGCTATGGCTACACCTTC CSVRAGGYGYTF TRBJ1-2 TRBV29-1 many TRBD1
TGTGCCACCAGTGATTTTGGACAGGGGGCGAACGGGGAGCTGTTTTTT CATSDFGQGANGELFF TRBJ2-2 TRBV24-1 - TRBD1
TGTGCCAGCAGTCACAACCCAGGACTACCTATCACAGATACGCAGTATTTT CASSHNPGLPITDTQYF TRBJ2-3 TRBV12-3/TRBV12-4 - -
TGTGCCAGCAAGGGACAGTACAATCAGCCCCAGCATTTT CASKGQYNQPQHF TRBJ1-5 TRBV12-3/TRBV12-4 many TRBD1
TGCAGCGTTGGACTAGCGGGCGGGGAGCCCCAGCATTTT CSVGLAGGEPQHF TRBJ1-5 TRBV29-1 few -
TGTGCCAGCAGTGGCGCCAGGGGGGACGAGCAGTACTTC CASSGARGDEQYF TRBJ2-7 TRBV25-1 - -
TGCGCCAGCAGCACCTTTTACGGGACGGATATCTACGAGCAGTACTTC CASSTFYGTDIYEQYF TRBJ2-7 TRBV5-1 many -
TGTGCCAGCAGGCACGACGCTACAGGCTCCTATGGCTACACCTTC CASRHDATGSYGYTF TRBJ1-2 TRBV2 many -
TGTGCCAGCCTTGGCGTCAACACCGGGGAGCTGTACTTC CASLGVNTGELYF TRBJ2-7 TRBV19 once -
TGCGCCAGCAGCCTAGGAGAAATGACAGGGGACCCTCCCTATGGCTACACCTTC CASSLGEMTGDPPYGYTF TRBJ1-2 TRBV4-3 - TRBD1
TGCAGTGCTAGAGATTTTCTTGGTCAGCCCCAGCATTTT CSARDFLGQPQHF TRBJ1-5 TRBV20-1 many -
TGCAGTGCTGAGCGGCGGGCGACTAGCAATCAGCCCCAGCATTTT CSAERRATSNQPQHF TRBJ1-5 TRBV20-1 - -
TGTGCCAGTCGGGAGGATCCTTACAATGAGCAGTTCTTC CASREDPYNEQFF TRBJ2-1 TRBV25-1 few TRBD2
TGCAGCGCTCACAGGGGGGGGAATGAGCAGTTCTTC CSAHRGGNEQFF TRBJ2-1 TRBV29-1 few -
TGCGCCAGCCAGGTGGGACAGGTGAATTCACCCCTCCACTTT CASQVGQVNSPLHF TRBJ1-6 TRBV5-1 many TRBD1
TGTGCCACCAGTGATTTGTCCCGGGACATATATAATTCACCCCTCCACTTT CATSDLSRDIYNSPLHF TRBJ1-6 TRBV24-1 - -
TGTGCCAGTAAAACACAGGGGGCTGGTTACAATGAGCAGTACTTC CASKTQGAGYNEQYF TRBJ2-7 TRBV19 - TRBD1
TGTGCCAGCAGCCGACAGGGGGGACAAGAGACCCAGTACTTC CASSRQGGQETQYF TRBJ2-5 TRBV7-7 - TRBD1
TGTGCCTGGAGTGCAAGTTACGAGCAGTACTTC CAWSASYEQYF TRBJ2-7 TRBV30 - -
TGCAGTGCTAATGAAGCGCAGTACTACCAGGTTAATGAGCAGTATTTT CSANEAQYYQVNEQYF TRBJ2-3 TRBV20-1 few -
TGTGCCACCAATAGCGGGCGGGACCCCCCAGAGACCCAGTACTTC CATNSGRDPPETQYF TRBJ2-5 TRBV24-1 - TRBD2